The clone carrying this T cell receptor beta chain has just one count. This sample is drawn from a study of blood T cell repertoires in COVID-19. At the level of the study: Researchers got acute and convalescent COVID-19 samples from the United States, Italy and Spain. Nucleic acid was either cDNA or gDNA, and it came from T cells, B-cell-depleted T cells, or PBMCs.

The ends were cut back, 3 bases at V and 0 bases at J, with 12 bases in the middle. The germline V gene encodes CDR1 SNHLY and CDR2 FYNNEI. The CDR3 sequence is 16 residues long. In the study's own analysis: Estimation of nucleated cell counts was performed using reference gene primer amplification. Data came from immunoSEQ multiplex PCR; TCRdb stores just in-frame clones and leaves some out. D and trimming come from the DNA, and the V and J calls and clone size come from that table. This sample has 160,000 or so clones, with 82% found just once. V is TRBV2 and J is TRBJ1-5; possible D gene TRBD1, 6 bases. This TCR was recovered from a woman aged 70-85 years with acute or convalescent COVID-19. Sequencing was done on a sample of peripheral blood. The CDR3 region has the DNA TGTGCCAGCAGTGACGTCCAGGGGAATAGCAATCAGCCCCAGCATTTT. Residues: CASSDVQGNSNQPQHF.